The clone carrying this T cell receptor beta chain was counted between two and nine times. The data were taken from a study of blood T cells in healthy people across ages. Combining a sample-barcoded 5' primer with a J-beta primer mix, a second PCR ran for about 6 to 11 cycles. MiXCR, applied by TCRdb to the 5' RACE reads, yields one record per CDR3 protein. The data show roughly 1,800,000 distinct CDR3 sequences, 40% to 55% seen once. The source of this sequence is a woman aged 40 to 55 in good health. The material sequenced was blood.

As DNA, the CDR3 is TGCAGTGCTAGAGACCTAGTTGTAGGTGATACGCAGTATTTT. Its protein product is CSARDLVVGDTQYF. The V call is TRBV20-1, the J call TRBJ2-3; D uncertain. Trimming took 0 bases from V and 6 from J, leaving 13 bases between them. There are 14 residues in the CDR3. Germline assignment: CDR1 DFQATT and CDR2 SNEGSKA (reference sequence).